Below are 5 T cell receptor beta chains sequenced from a single sample in a study of blood T cells in healthy people across ages. Through a sample-barcoded 5' primer and a J-beta primer mix, a second PCR was run for roughly 6 to 11 cycles. TCRdb analysed the 5' RACE reads with MiXCR anew, one entry per CDR3 protein. The sample contains about 540,000 distinct CDR3 sequences, 24% of which appear only once. Another study also made use of these data, one on T cells of mothers and their children.

Source material: blood. Every receptor here comes from a boy aged 5-17 years in good health.

This clonotype was detected ten times or more. The chain recombines TRBV5-6 with TRBJ1-1; TRBD1 aligns across 7 bases. CDR3 length: 16 residues. Germline trimming cut 1 base from V and 1 base from J; bases unmatched to any gene: 7. Germline V gene data show CDR1 as SGHDT and CDR2 as YYEEEE. This CDR3 is CASSLMGDSENTEAFF. The CDR3 DNA follows: TGTGCCAGCAGCTTGATGGGGGACAGTGAGAACACTGAAGCTTTCTTT.

There are a few counts of this clonotype. V is TRBV4-2 and J is TRBJ2-7, with D possibly TRBD1 on 5 matching bases. Germline V gene sequence: CDR1 LGHNA, CDR2 YNFKEQ. Trimming shortened V by 5 bases and J by 7 bases, and 21 bases separated the two germline ends. There are 15 residues in the CDR3. The CDR3 loop is CASSVPAPQGIEQYF. In DNA form, the CDR3 reads TGTGCCAGCAGCGTCCCGGCGCCCCAGGGTATAGAGCAGTACTTC.

This clonotype was seen a handful of times. The chain couples TRBV12-2 to TRBJ1-1; the table's TRBD1 call for D was not verified on the DNA. TRBV12-2 is a known pseudogene. The CDR3 has 14 residues. The CDR3, as DNA: TGTGCAAGTCGCTTCCCGGGACGTAACACTGAAGCTTTCTTT. It specifies CASRFPGRNTEAFF.

The chain recombines TRBV6-2 or TRBV6-3 with TRBJ1-1, with 10 positions matching TRBD1. V trimming: 3 bases; J trimming: 1 base; junction bases outside the gene matches: 5. The CDR3 is 16 amino acids. Germline CDR1 MNHEY, CDR2 SVGEGT. The CDR3 reads CASSYGTGDENTEAFF. The CDR3 DNA is TGTGCCAGCAGTTATGGGACAGGGGACGAGAACACTGAAGCTTTCTTT.

The rearrangement uses TRBV27 and TRBJ2-1; D is ambiguous. Trimming pared 6 bases from V and 5 bases from J, leaving 8 bases between. CDR1 and CDR2 from the germline V gene are MNHEY and SMNVEV (reference sequence). This CDR3 contains 12 residues. CDR3 protein: CASRFGDNEQFF. Written as DNA, the CDR3 is TGTGCCAGCAGGTTCGGAGACAATGAGCAGTTCTTC.